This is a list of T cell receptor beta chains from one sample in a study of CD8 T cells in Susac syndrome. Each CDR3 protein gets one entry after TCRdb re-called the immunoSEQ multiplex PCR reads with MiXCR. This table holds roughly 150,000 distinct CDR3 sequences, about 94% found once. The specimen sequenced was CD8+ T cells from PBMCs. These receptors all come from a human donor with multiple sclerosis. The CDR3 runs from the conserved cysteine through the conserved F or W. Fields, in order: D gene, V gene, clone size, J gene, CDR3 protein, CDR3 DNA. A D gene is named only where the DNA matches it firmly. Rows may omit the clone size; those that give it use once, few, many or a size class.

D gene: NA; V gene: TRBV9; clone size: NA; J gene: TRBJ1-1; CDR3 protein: CASSVGGVLDQEAFF; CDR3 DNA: TGTGCCAGCAGCGTAGGAGGGGTGCTCGACCAGGAAGCTTTCTTT
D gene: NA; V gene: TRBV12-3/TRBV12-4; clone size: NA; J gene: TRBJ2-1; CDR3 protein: CASSFWGNEQFF; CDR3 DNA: TGTGCCAGCAGTTTTTGGGGAAATGAGCAGTTCTTC
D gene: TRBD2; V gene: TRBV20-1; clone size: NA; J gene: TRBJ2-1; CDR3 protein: CRPRERAGGTNEQFF; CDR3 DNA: TGCAGGCCGAGGGAACGAGCGGGGGGGACCAATGAGCAGTTCTTC
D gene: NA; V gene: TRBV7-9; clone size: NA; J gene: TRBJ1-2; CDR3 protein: CASSWEGQGDYGYTF; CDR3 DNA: TGTGCCAGCAGCTGGGAGGGGCAGGGTGACTATGGCTACACCTTC
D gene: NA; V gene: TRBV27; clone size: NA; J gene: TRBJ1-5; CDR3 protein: CASSFSGRDAQHF; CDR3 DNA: TGTGCCAGCAGTTTTTCGGGGCGGGACGCCCAGCATTTT
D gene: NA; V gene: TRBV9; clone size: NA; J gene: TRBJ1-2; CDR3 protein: CASSVEGGSYGYTF; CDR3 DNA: TGTGCCAGCAGCGTAGAGGGCGGCAGCTATGGCTACACCTTC
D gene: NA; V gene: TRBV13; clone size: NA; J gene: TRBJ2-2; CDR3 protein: CASSRSRELFF; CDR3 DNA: TGTGCCAGCAGCCGGTCTCGAGAGCTGTTTTTT
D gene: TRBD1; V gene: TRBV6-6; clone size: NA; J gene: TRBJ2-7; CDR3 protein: CASSSGTGASSYEQYF; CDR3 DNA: TGTGCCAGCAGTTCCGGGACAGGGGCGAGCTCCTACGAGCAGTACTTC
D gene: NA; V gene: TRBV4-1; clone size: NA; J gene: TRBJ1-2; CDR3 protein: CASSHAPFAGDGYTF; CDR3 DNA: TGCGCCAGCAGCCACGCACCCTTTGCGGGGGACGGCTACACCTTC
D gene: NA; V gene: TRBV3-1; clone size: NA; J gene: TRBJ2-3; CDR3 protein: CASSDGTTPDTQYF; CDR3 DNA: TGTGCCAGCAGCGACGGGACAACGCCAGATACGCAGTATTTT
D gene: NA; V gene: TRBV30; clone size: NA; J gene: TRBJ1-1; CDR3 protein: CAWSEAYEAFF; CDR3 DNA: TGTGCCTGGAGTGAGGCATACGAAGCTTTCTTT
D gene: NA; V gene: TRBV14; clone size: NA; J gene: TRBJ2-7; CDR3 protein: CASSLRGRGSNEQYF; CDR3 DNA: TGTGCCAGCAGCCTTAGAGGTCGGGGAAGTAACGAGCAGTACTTC
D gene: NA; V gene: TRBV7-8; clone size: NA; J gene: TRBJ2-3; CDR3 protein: CASSFPLVTVENTDTQYF; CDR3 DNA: TGTGCCAGCAGCTTCCCCCTCGTGACGGTTGAGAACACAGATACGCAGTATTTT
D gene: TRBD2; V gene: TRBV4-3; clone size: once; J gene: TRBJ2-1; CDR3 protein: CASSLGLAGGNEQFF; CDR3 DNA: TGCGCCAGCAGTTTGGGACTAGCGGGGGGGAATGAGCAGTTCTTC
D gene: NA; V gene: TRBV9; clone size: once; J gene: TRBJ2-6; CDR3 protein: CASSDPRDLTTSGANVLTF; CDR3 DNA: TGTGCCAGCAGCGATCCCAGGGATCTTACCACCTCGGGGGCCAACGTCCTGACTTTC
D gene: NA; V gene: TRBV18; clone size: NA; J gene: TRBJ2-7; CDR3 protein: CASSPPLPGGVYEQYF; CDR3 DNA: TGTGCCAGCTCACCACCTTTACCCGGCGGGGTCTACGAGCAGTACTTC
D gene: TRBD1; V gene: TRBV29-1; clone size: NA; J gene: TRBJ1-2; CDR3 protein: CSARSGTVWYGYTF; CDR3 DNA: TGCAGCGCCCGGTCGGGGACAGTATGGTATGGCTACACCTTC
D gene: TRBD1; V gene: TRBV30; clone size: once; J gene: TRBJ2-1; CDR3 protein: CACRGQFEQFF; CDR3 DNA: TGTGCCTGTCGGGGACAGTTCGAGCAGTTCTTC
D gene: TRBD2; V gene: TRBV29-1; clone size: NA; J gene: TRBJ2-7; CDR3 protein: CSVAGALGSYERYF; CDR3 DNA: TGCAGCGTGGCGGGAGCCCTTGGGTCCTACGAGCGGTACTTC
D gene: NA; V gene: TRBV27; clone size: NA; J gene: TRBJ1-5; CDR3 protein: CASSSPDGPQHF; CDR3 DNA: TGTGCCAGCAGTTCGCCGGACGGGCCCCAGCATTTT
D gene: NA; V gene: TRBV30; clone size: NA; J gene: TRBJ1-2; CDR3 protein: CAWSADTNYGYTF; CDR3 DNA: TGTGCCTGGAGTGCGGACACAAACTATGGCTACACCTTC
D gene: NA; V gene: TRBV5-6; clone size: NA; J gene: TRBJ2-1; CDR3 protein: CASSLGWGSYNEQFF; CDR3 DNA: TGTGCCAGCAGCTTGGGGTGGGGGTCCTACAATGAGCAGTTCTTC
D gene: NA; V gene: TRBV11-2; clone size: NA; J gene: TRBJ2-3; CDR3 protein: CASSLRPAATDTQYF; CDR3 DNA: TGTGCCAGCAGCTTGAGGCCAGCGGCCACAGATACGCAGTATTTT
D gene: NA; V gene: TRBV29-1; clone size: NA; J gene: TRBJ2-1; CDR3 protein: CSVAEKSSYNEQFF; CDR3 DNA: TGCAGCGTTGCGGAGAAGAGCTCCTACAATGAGCAGTTCTTC
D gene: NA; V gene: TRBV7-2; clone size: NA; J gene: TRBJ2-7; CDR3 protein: CASSLLGLGYEQYF; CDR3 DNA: TGTGCCAGCAGCTTACTTGGGTTGGGCTACGAGCAGTACTTC
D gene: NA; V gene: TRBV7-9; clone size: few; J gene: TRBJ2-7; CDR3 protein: CASSQGGSSYEQYF; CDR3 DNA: TGTGCCAGCAGCCAGGGGGGGAGCTCCTACGAGCAGTACTTC
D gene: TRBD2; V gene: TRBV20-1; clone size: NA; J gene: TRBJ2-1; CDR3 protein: CSARDRGGPYEQFF; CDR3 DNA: TGCAGTGCTAGAGATCGGGGGGGGCCCTATGAGCAGTTCTTC